These 27 T cell receptor beta chains were all obtained from the same sample, sequenced in a study of blood T cell repertoires in COVID-19. The protocol was immunoSEQ multiplex PCR, while the TCRdb copy is restricted to in-frame clones and leaves out a portion. The sample holds about 150,000 clones, approximately 79% seen once. The source material was PBMCs or T cells enriched from blood (not recorded which). The receptors here all came from a man aged 45-60 years who had recovered from COVID-19.

V usage is TRBV4-3 and J usage is TRBJ2-3, with TRBD2 matching 9 bases. The germline V gene has CDR1 LGHNA and CDR2 YSLEER. The CDR3 has 17 residues. Trimming took 0 bases from V and 4 from J; bases not matched to a gene: 8. The CDR3 sequence: CASSQERLAGPPDTQYF. Written as DNA, the CDR3 is TGCGCCAGCAGCCAAGAAAGGCTAGCGGGGCCCCCAGATACGCAGTATTTT.

V usage is TRBV7-3 and J usage is TRBJ1-1; D remains ambiguous. CDR3 size: 13 residues. The germline V and J ends were trimmed by 5 bases and 1 base, with 8 bases remaining between them. Germline CDR1 SGHTA, CDR2 FQGTGA. DNA for the CDR3: TGTGCCAGCAGCCAACACACGAACACTGAAGCTTTCTTT. This encodes CASSQHTNTEAFF. Based on the CDR3 plus reference TRBV7-3 and TRBJ1-1, the full variable domain is GAGVSQTPSNKVTEKGKYVELRCDPISGHTALYWYRQSLGQGPEFLIYFQGTGAADDSGLPNDRFFAVRPEGSVSTLKIQRTERGDSAVYLCASSQHTNTEAFFGQGTRLTVV.

This sequence joins TRBV6-5 and TRBJ1-5; tentative D call: TRBD1 (6 bases). Deletions cut 8 bases from V and 4 bases from J, with 18 bases between. CDR3 length: 15 residues. Germline loops: CDR1 MNHEY, CDR2 SVGAGI. In nucleotides, the CDR3 is TGTGCCAGCGTTGAGGGGGGGTCGGGAAATCAGCCCCAGCATTTT. Translated: CASVEGGSGNQPQHF.

This clone came up a few times. The chain joins TRBV7-9 to TRBJ1-1; no clear D gene. This CDR3 spans 13 amino acids. The germline V gene encodes CDR1 SEHNR and CDR2 FQNEAQ (reference sequence). Trimming pared 5 bases from V and 0 bases from J, leaving 7 bases between. The CDR3 coding sequence is TGTGCCAGCAGCAACCCAGTGAACACTGAAGCTTTCTTT. It is translated as CASSNPVNTEAFF.

The V gene is TRBV10-3, the J gene TRBJ1-2, with TRBD1 matching 7 bases. The J segment lost 3 bases and the V segment lost 5 bases, leaving 6 bases of the junction unmatched. Germline values: CDR1 ENHRY, CDR2 SYGVKD. There are 14 residues in the CDR3. CDR3 DNA sequence: TGTGCCATCAGTCCGGGACAGAACGACTATGGCTACACCTTC. Its protein product is CAISPGQNDYGYTF.

The gene calls are TRBV6-1 and TRBJ1-5; no definite D call. CDR3 length: 15 amino acids. Trimming took off 3 bases at V and 11 bases at J, with 20 bases between the two ends. Per the germline V gene, CDR1 is MNHNS and CDR2 is SASEGT. CDR3 in DNA: TGTGCCAGCAGTGACCAACAGTTGGCGGGGAGTGCCCAGCATTTT. It codes for CASSDQQLAGSAQHF.

V gene TRBV3-1 (or the pseudogene TRBV3-2) combines with J gene TRBJ1-3; D not certain. CDR3 length: 16 amino acids. Germline V CDR1 and CDR2: LGHDT, YNNKEL (reference sequence). V lost 4 bases and J 0 bases, leaving 13 bases between the germline ends. CDR3 sequence reads: CASSRNTAVSGNTIYF. The CDR3 DNA follows: TGTGCCAGCAGCCGCAATACTGCGGTCTCTGGAAACACCATATATTTT.

The CDR3 DNA follows: TGTGCCAGCAGCCAAGAACAGGGGGTTTCCTATAATTCACCCCTCCACTTT. Amino acid sequence: CASSQEQGVSYNSPLHF. V usage is TRBV3-1 (or the pseudogene TRBV3-2) and J usage is TRBJ1-6; 8 bases are shared with TRBD1. This CDR3 comprises 17 residues. CDR1 LGHDT and CDR2 YNNKEL come from the germline V gene (reference sequence). V was pared by 0 bases and J by 1 base, with 2 bases of the junction left unmatched.

In DNA, the CDR3 is TGCGCCAGCACAAAAGCGGGGGGATATGACGAGCAGTACTTC. Its translation: CASTKAGGYDEQYF. The V call is TRBV5-1, the J call TRBJ2-7; 9 bases line up with TRBD2. The CDR3 consists of 14 residues. V lost 6 bases and J lost 5; bases outside the gene matches: 9. CDR1 is SGHRS and CDR2 is YFSETQ in the germline V gene.

This clone has just a few counts. The gene calls are TRBV27 and TRBJ2-5; a weak D match, TRBD1 (6 bases). Germline V lookup: CDR1 MNHEY, CDR2 SMNVEV (reference sequence). V gave up 6 bases and J gave up 0 bases, with 20 bases separating them. The CDR3 sequence is 17 residues long. For the CDR3, the DNA is TGTGCCAGCAGACAATCAGGGGTCCAAGCGTACCAAGAGACCCAGTACTTC. This sequence encodes CASRQSGVQAYQETQYF.

The chain's CDR3 is CASSLVGAGPGNTIYF. The CDR3 DNA reads as TGTGCCAGCAGCTTAGTAGGTGCAGGGCCTGGAAACACCATATATTTT. The chain has TRBV11-2 and TRBJ1-3, with D possibly being TRBD1 (5 bases). CDR1 is SGHAT and CDR2 is FQNNGV in the germline V gene. CDR3 size: 16 residues. Trimming stripped 1 base from V and 2 bases from J, with 12 bases between.

This chain joins TRBV27 and TRBJ1-1; 7 bases line up with TRBD1. Germline CDR1 is MNHEY and CDR2 is SMNVEV (reference sequence). CDR3 length: 15 amino acids. J lost 0 bases, V lost 5 bases, and 6 bases had no gene match. The CDR3 spells CASSLSDRMNTEAFF. The CDR3 bases are TGTGCCAGCAGTCTCTCGGACAGGATGAACACTGAAGCTTTCTTT.

The chain couples TRBV30 to TRBJ1-6; no definite D call. This CDR3 has 14 residues. Germline assignment: CDR1 GTSNPN and CDR2 SVGIG (reference sequence). V was shortened by 3 bases and J by 7 bases, with 13 bases between the two germline ends. As DNA, the CDR3 is TGTGCCTGGAGCATCGGGTCTCTCAATTCACCCCTCCACTTT. As protein: CAWSIGSLNSPLHF.

The chain employs TRBV5-4 and TRBJ1-3; 9 nucleotides line up with TRBD1. V gave up 0 bases and J gave up 3 bases; unmatched junction bases: 1. Germline V gene lookup returns CDR1 SGHNT and CDR2 YYREEE (reference sequence). The CDR3 is made up of 15 amino acids. CDR3 amino acids: CASSLGQGVGNTIYF. The DNA of the CDR3 is TGTGCCAGCAGCTTGGGACAGGGGGTTGGAAACACCATATATTTT.

This chain connects TRBV18 to TRBJ1-5; D is perhaps TRBD1 (6 bases). Deletions cut 4 bases from V and 3 bases from J, with 13 bases between. From germline, CDR1 is KGHSH and CDR2 LQKENI. The CDR3 is 15 amino acids. CDR3 nucleotides: TGTGCCAGCTCACGGGAATGGACAGACAATCAGCCCCAGCATTTT. It codes for CASSREWTDNQPQHF.

CDR3 DNA sequence: TGTGCCAGCATAGCGGAAACTTACACCGGGGAGCTGTTTTTT. This sequence encodes CASIAETYTGELFF. The chain couples TRBV5-3 to TRBJ2-2; TRBD2 is a possible D gene (6 bases). TRBV5-3 is reported as an ORF; its role is uncertain. This CDR3 spans 14 amino acids. With 8 bases removed from V and 3 bases from J, the gap between germline ends came to 14 bases.

This sequence joins TRBV6-2 or TRBV6-3 and TRBJ2-1; no clear D. Germline V lookup: CDR1 MNHEY, CDR2 SVGEGT. V lost 5 bases and J 10 bases, leaving 9 bases between the germline ends. The CDR3 covers 11 residues. DNA for the CDR3: TGTGCCAGCAGTACCAGTTCCGAGCAGTTCTTC. Its protein product is CASSTSSEQFF.

The chain couples TRBV12-5 to TRBJ2-6; D is perhaps TRBD2 (6 bases). The V end was cut by 1 base, the J end by 2 bases, with 6 bases between. This CDR3 has 15 amino acids. The germline CDR1 and CDR2 sequences are LGHNT and FRNRAP. CDR3 nucleotide sequence: TGTGCTAGTGGTTTGGCGGGGGCTGGGGCCAACGTCCTGACTTTC. Encoded protein: CASGLAGAGANVLTF.

The chain uses TRBV2 and TRBJ2-1; 8 bases are a match to TRBD1. CDR1 and CDR2 (germline): SNHLY, FYNNEI. Unmatched junction bases numbered 6, after V lost 2 bases and J lost 9 bases. This CDR3 comprises 14 residues. CDR3 in DNA: TGTGCCAGCAGTGAACGGGGACAGGCCCTTGAGCAGTTCTTC. Translated: CASSERGQALEQFF.

This clone came up a few times. CDR3 loop: CASSAGPYEQYF. Written as DNA, the CDR3 is TGTGCCAGCAGCGCTGGGCCCTACGAGCAGTACTTC. The chain has TRBV7-8 and TRBJ2-7; D gene uncertain. The CDR3 totals 12 residues. With 5 bases removed from V and 2 bases from J, the gap between germline ends came to 7 bases. CDR1 is SGHVS, CDR2 FQNEAQ, per germline. Variable domain in full (rest from reference TRBV7-8 and TRBJ2-7): GAGVSQSPRYKVAKRGQDVALRCDPISGHVSLFWYQQALGQGPEFLTYFQNEAQLDKSGLPSDRFFAERPEGSVSTLKIQRTQQEDSAVYLCASSAGPYEQYFGPGTRLTVT.

The CDR3 is CASSPGTGARFRTDTQYF. The CDR3 DNA follows: TGTGCCAGCAGCCCGGGGACAGGGGCGCGGTTTAGAACAGATACGCAGTATTTT. This chain joins TRBV7-9 and TRBJ2-3; 10 bases map to TRBD1. The J segment lost 3 bases and the V segment lost 5 bases, leaving 14 bases of the junction unmatched. The CDR3 spans 18 residues. The germline V gene has CDR1 SEHNR and CDR2 FQNEAQ (reference sequence).

CDR3 sequence (DNA): TGTGCCAGCAGCTGGTGGACAGGGGGCGCCTCCTATAATTCACCCCTCCACTTT. Its translation: CASSWWTGGASYNSPLHF. The chain is built from TRBV3-1 (or the pseudogene TRBV3-2) and TRBJ1-6; TRBD1 matches 11 bases. The CDR3 length is 18 residues. Germline loops: CDR1 LGHDT, CDR2 YNNKEL (reference sequence). Trimming took 5 bases from V and 0 from J; bases not matched to a gene: 6.

The chain combines TRBV3-1 (or the pseudogene TRBV3-2) with TRBJ2-5, with 9 positions matching TRBD2. The CDR3 length is 17 residues. CDR1 is LGHDT, CDR2 YNNKEL, per germline (reference sequence). V shed 5 bases and J 2 bases; nucleotides not matched to a gene: 12. The CDR3 nucleotides read TGTGCCAGCAGCGAAGGAAAAAGGCGGGGGGGACAAGAGACCCAGTACTTC. This codes for CASSEGKRRGGQETQYF.

This clone was seen a handful of times. V and J are TRBV3-1 (or the pseudogene TRBV3-2) and TRBJ2-7, with 8 bases matching TRBD2. The CDR3 totals 15 residues. The V gene end was trimmed by 1 base and the J gene end by 7 bases; junction bases not matched to a gene: 9. Germline V gene sequence: CDR1 LGHDT, CDR2 YNNKEL (reference sequence). The DNA of the CDR3 is TGTGCCAGCAGCCAAGCGGTAGCGGGGATGGGGGAGCAGTACTTC. This encodes CASSQAVAGMGEQYF.

V is TRBV28 and J is TRBJ2-2, with D possibly matching TRBD1 (6 bases). Trimming removed 5 bases from V and 5 bases from J, with 9 bases in between. This CDR3 has 13 amino acids. Germline loops: CDR1 MDHEN, CDR2 SYDVKM. The CDR3 DNA follows: TGTGCCAGCAGTGGGGGCGGGACCGGGGAGCTGTTTTTT. This translates into CASSGGGTGELFF.

Comment on this clone: The same CDR3 is also encoded by other DNA sequences in this sample. The J gene is TRBJ1-6, the V gene TRBV27, with a tentative D call TRBD1 (5 bases). Germline loops: CDR1 MNHEY, CDR2 SMNVEV (reference sequence). The CDR3 length is 14 residues. With 3 bases removed from V and 7 bases from J, the gap between germline ends came to 10 bases. This CDR3 reads CASSFLQGNSPLHF. In DNA form, the CDR3 reads TGTGCCAGCAGTTTCCTTCAGGGCAATTCACCCCTCCACTTT.

The chain joins TRBV6-5 to TRBJ1-2; 9 bases map to TRBD1. Germline values: CDR1 MNHEY, CDR2 SVGAGI. V was clipped by 6 bases and J by 4 bases; unmatched bases: 3. The CDR3 is made up of 13 amino acids. The CDR3 sequence: CASSDRGGYGYTF. CDR3 in DNA: TGTGCCAGCAGCGACAGGGGGGGCTATGGCTACACCTTC.